These 3 T cell receptor beta chains share one sample of origin, sequenced in a study of T cells in Graves' hyperthyroidism and ophthalmopathy. Amplification targeted TCR beta CDR3 regions from RNA transcripts. The HTBI primer set served for first-round RT-PCR of the TCR CDR3. TCRdb reprocessed the multiplex PCR reads with MiXCR, giving one entry per CDR3 protein. Of approximately 640,000 distinct CDR3 sequences listed, about 45% are singletons. The sequenced sample consisted of peripheral blood or thyroid tissue (not recorded which). These receptors came from an adult man with Graves' disease, either hyperthyroidism or ophthalmopathy (not recorded which).

The V gene is TRBV7-9, the J gene TRBJ2-7, with D maybe TRBD1 (6 bases). V was pared by 5 bases and J by 0 bases, with 17 bases between. Germline CDR1 reads SEHNR; CDR2 reads FQNEAQ (reference sequence). The CDR3 sequence is 16 residues long. CDR3: CASSQGQLAASYEQYF. Written as DNA, the CDR3 is TGTGCCAGCAGCCAAGGACAGCTTGCCGCCTCCTACGAGCAGTACTTC. Complete variable domain (other parts from reference TRBV7-9 and TRBJ2-7): DTGVSQNPRHKITKRGQNVTFRCDPISEHNRLYWYRQTLGQGPEFLTYFQNEAQLEKSRLLSDRFSAERPKGSFSTLEIQRTEQGDSAMYLCASSQGQLAASYEQYFGPGTRLTVT.

As to this clonotype: A read error may be the cause here, since a much bigger clone is one base away. The gene calls are TRBV7-3 and TRBJ2-5, with TRBD2 identical over 7 bases. CDR1 is SGHTA and CDR2 is FQGTGA in the germline V gene. V dropped 2 bases and J dropped 1; count of bases not matched to a gene: 7. This CDR3 is 16 amino acids long. The CDR3, as DNA: TGTGCCAGCAGCTTAGGGGCTAGCGGAGCCCAAGAGACCCAGTACTTC. It translates to CASSLGASGAQETQYF.

The CDR3 region has the DNA TGTGCCAGCAGTTACCAGACAGGGAGGGGCTACACCTTC. Its protein product is CASSYQTGRGYTF. The chain employs TRBV6-5 and TRBJ1-2; 7 positions agree with TRBD1. Germline CDR1 and CDR2: MNHEY and SVGAGI. The CDR3 length is 13 residues. The V segment lost 2 bases and the J segment 8 bases; nucleotides outside the gene matches: 5.